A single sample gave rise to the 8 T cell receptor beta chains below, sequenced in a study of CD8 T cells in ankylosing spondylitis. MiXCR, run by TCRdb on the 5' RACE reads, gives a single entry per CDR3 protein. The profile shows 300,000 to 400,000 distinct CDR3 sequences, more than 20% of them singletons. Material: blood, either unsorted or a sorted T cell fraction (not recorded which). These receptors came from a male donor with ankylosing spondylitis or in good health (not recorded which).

This chain's CDR3 is CASSEGSGDTYEQYF. In nucleotides, the CDR3 is TGTGCCAGCAGCGAAGGTAGCGGGGATACCTACGAGCAGTACTTC. The chain carries TRBV7-6 and TRBJ2-7; 8 bases agree with TRBD2. Germline CDR1 reads SGHVS; CDR2 reads FNYEAQ. The length of the CDR3 is 15 residues. V trimming: 5 bases; J trimming: 2 bases; junction bases outside the gene matches: 8. Filled out from reference TRBV7-6 and TRBJ2-7, the complete variable domain reads GAGVSQSPRYKVTKRGQDVALRCDPISGHVSLYWYRQALGQGPEFLTYFNYEAQQDKSGLPNDRFSAERPEGSISTLTIQRTEQRDSAMYRCASSEGSGDTYEQYFGPGTRLTVT.

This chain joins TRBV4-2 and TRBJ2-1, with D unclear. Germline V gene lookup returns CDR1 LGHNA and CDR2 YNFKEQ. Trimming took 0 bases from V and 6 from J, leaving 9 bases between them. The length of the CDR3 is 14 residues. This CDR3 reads CASSQDMGFNEQFF. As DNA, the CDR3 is TGTGCCAGCAGCCAAGATATGGGCTTCAATGAGCAGTTCTTC.

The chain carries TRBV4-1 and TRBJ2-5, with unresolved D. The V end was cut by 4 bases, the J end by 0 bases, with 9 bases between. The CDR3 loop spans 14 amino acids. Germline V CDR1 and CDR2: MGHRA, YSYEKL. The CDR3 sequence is CASSPFANQETQYF. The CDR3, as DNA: TGCGCCAGCAGCCCATTCGCGAACCAAGAGACCCAGTACTTC.

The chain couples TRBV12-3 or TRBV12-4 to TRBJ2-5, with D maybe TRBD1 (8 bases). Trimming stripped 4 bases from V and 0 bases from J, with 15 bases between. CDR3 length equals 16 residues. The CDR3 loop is CASSSWGGQDQETQYF. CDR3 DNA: TGTGCCAGCAGTTCCTGGGGGGGACAGGACCAAGAGACCCAGTACTTC.

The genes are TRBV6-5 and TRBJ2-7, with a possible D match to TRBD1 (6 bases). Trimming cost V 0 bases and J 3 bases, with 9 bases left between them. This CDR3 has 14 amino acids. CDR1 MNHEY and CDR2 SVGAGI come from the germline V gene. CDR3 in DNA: TGTGCCAGCAGTTACTCGCAGGACAGCTACGAGCAGTACTTC. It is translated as CASSYSQDSYEQYF.

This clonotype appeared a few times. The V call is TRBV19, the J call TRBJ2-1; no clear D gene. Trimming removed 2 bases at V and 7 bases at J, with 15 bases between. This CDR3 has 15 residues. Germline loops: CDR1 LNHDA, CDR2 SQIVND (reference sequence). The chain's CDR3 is CASSILVGTPNEQFF. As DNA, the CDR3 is TGTGCCAGTAGTATATTAGTGGGAACGCCTAATGAGCAGTTCTTC.

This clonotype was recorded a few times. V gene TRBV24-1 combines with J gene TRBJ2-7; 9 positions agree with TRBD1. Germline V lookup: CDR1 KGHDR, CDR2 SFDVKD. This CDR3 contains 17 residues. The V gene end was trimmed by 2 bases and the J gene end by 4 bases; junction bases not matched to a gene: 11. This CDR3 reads CATSDSDRGIGTYEQYF. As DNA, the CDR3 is TGTGCCACCAGTGATTCGGACAGGGGAATCGGAACGTACGAGCAGTACTTC.

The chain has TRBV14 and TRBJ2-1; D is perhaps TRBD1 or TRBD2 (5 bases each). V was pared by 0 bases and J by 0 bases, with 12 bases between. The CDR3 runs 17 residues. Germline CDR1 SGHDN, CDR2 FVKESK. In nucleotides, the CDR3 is TGTGCCAGCAGCCAAGATCCCCCAGGGACCTCCTACAATGAGCAGTTCTTC. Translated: CASSQDPPGTSYNEQFF.